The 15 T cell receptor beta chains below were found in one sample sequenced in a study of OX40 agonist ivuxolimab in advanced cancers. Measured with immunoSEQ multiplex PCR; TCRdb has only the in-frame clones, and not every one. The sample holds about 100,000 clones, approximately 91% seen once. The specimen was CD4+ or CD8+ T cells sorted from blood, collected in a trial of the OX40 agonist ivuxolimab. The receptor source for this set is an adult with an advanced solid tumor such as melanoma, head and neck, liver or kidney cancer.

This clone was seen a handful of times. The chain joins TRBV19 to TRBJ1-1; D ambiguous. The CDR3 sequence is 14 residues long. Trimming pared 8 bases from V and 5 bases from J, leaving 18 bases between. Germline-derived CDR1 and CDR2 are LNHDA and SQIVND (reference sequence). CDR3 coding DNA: TGTGCCAGTGCCCCGATATGGGGAGGGACTGAAGCTTTCTTT. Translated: CASAPIWGGTEAFF.

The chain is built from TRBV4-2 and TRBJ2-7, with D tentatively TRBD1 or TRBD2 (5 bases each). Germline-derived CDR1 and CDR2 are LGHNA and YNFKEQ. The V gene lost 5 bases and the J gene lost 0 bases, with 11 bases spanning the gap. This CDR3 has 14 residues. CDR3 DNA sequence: TGTGCCAGCAGCAGATCCGGGGCCTCCTACGAGCAGTACTTC. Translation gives CASSRSGASYEQYF.

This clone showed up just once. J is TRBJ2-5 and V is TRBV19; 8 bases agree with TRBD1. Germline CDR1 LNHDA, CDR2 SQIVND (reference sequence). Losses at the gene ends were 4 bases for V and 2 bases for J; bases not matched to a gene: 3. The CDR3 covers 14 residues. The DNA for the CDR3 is TGTGCCAGTAGTACTCGGACAGGGCAAGAGACCCAGTACTTC. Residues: CASSTRTGQETQYF.

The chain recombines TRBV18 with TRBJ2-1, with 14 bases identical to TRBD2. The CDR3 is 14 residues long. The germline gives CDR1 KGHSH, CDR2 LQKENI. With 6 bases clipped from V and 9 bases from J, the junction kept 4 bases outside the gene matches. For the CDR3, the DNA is TGTGCCAGCTCCGGGACTAGCGGGAGAGGTGAGCAGTTCTTC. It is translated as CASSGTSGRGEQFF.

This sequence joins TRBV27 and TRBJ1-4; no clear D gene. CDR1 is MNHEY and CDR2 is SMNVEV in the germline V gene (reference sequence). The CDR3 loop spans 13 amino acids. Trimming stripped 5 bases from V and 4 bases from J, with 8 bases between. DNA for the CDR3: TGTGCCAGCAGTGGGGTATTTAATGAAAAACTGTTTTTT. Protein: CASSGVFNEKLFF. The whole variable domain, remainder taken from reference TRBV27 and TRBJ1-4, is EAQVTQNPRYLITVTGKKLTVTCSQNMNHEYMSWYRQDPGLGLRQIYYSMNVEVTDKGDVPEGYKVSRKEKRNFPLILESPSPNQTSLYFCASSGVFNEKLFFGSGTQLSVL.

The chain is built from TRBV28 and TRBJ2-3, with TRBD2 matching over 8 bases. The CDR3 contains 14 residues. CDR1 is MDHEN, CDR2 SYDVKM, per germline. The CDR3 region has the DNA TGTGCGAGCGGGAGAGGAAGGGGGGCAGGTACGCAGTATTTT. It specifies CASGRGRGAGTQYF. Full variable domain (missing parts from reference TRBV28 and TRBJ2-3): DVKVTQSSRYLVKRTGEKVFLECVQDMDHENMFWYRQDPGLGLRLIYFSYDVKMKEKGDIPEGYSVSREKKERFSLILESASTNQTSMYLCASGRGRGAGTQYFGPGTRLTVL.

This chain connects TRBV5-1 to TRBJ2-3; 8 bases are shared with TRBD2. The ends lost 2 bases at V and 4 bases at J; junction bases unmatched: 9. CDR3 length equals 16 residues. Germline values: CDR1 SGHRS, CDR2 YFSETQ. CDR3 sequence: CASSLGTSLSADTQYF. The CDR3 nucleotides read TGCGCCAGCAGCTTAGGGACTAGTCTAAGCGCAGATACGCAGTATTTT.

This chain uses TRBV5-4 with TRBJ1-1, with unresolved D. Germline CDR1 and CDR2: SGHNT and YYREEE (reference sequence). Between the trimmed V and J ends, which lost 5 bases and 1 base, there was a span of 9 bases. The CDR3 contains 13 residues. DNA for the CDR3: TGTGCCAGCAGATCCTCCACGAACACTGAAGCTTTCTTT. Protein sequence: CASRSSTNTEAFF.

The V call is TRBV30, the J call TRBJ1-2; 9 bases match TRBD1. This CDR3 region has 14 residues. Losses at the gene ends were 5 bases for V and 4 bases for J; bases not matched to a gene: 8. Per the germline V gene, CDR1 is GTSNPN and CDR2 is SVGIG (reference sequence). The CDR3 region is CAWGDRGKSYGYTF. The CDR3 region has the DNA TGTGCCTGGGGCGACAGGGGGAAAAGCTATGGCTACACCTTC.

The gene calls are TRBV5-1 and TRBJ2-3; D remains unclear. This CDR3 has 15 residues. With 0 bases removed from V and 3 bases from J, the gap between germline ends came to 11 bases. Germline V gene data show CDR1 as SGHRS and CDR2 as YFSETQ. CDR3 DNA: TGCGCCAGCAGCTTGGATGGCGTGGAAACAGATACGCAGTATTTT. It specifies CASSLDGVETDTQYF.

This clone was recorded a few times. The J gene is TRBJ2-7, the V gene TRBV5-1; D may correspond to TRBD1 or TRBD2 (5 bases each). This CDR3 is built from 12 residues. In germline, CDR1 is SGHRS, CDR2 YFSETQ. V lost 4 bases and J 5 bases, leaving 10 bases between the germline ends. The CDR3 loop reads CASSPPGHEQYF. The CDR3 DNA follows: TGCGCCAGCAGCCCCCCGGGGCACGAGCAGTACTTC.

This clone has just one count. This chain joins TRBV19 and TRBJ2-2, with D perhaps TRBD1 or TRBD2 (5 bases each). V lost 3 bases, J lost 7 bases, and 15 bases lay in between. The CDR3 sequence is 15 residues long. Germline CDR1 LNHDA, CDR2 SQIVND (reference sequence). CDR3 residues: CASSMGVGSIGELFF. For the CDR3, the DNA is TGTGCCAGTAGTATGGGGGTGGGCTCGATCGGGGAGCTGTTTTTT.

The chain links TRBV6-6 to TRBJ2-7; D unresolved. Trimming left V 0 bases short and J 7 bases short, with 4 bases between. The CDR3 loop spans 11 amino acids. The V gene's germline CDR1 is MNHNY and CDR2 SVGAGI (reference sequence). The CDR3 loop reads CASSYSGEQYF. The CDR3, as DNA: TGTGCCAGCAGTTACTCCGGGGAGCAGTACTTC.

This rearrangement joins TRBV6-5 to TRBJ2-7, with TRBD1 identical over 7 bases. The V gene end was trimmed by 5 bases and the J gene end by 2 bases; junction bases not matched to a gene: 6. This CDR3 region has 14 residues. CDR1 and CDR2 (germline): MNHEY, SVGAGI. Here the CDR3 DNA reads TGTGCCAGCAGTCATCCGACAGGGACCTACGAGCAGTACTTC. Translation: CASSHPTGTYEQYF.

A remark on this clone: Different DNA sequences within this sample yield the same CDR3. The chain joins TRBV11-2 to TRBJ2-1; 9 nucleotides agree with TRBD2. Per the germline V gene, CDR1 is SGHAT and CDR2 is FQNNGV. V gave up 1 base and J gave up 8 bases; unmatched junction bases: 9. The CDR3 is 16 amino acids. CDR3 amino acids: CASSLGSSGRTDEQFF. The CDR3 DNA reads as TGTGCCAGCAGCTTAGGGTCCAGCGGGAGGACGGATGAGCAGTTCTTC.